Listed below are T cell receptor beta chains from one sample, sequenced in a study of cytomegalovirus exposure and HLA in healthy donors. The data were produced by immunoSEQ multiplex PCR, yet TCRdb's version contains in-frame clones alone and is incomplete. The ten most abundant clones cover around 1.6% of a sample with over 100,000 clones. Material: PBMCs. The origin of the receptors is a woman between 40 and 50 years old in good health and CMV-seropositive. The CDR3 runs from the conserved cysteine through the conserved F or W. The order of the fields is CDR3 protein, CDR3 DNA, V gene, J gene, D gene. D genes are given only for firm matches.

CDR3aa: CASSLGTSGMPYNEQFF; CDR3nt: TGTGCCAGCAGCTTGGGGACTAGCGGGATGCCCTACAATGAGCAGTTCTTC; v_gene: TRBV5-5; j_gene: TRBJ2-1; d_gene: TRBD2
CDR3aa: CASSLAGGGETQYF; CDR3nt: TGTGCCAGCAGCTTAGCAGGGGGCGGGGAGACCCAGTACTTC; v_gene: TRBV7-9; j_gene: TRBJ2-5; d_gene: TRBD1
CDR3aa: CASSVQGASGYGYTF; CDR3nt: TGTGCCAGCAGTGTACAGGGGGCGAGTGGATATGGCTACACCTTC; v_gene: TRBV2; j_gene: TRBJ1-2; d_gene: TRBD1
CDR3aa: CASSMVSAQGVQYF; CDR3nt: TGTGCCAGCAGCATGGTTAGCGCGCAGGGGGTTCAGTACTTC; v_gene: TRBV27; j_gene: TRBJ2-4; d_gene: TRBD1
CDR3aa: CASSVSGGSGEVQYF; CDR3nt: TGTGCCAGCAGCGTTTCTGGCGGGAGTGGCGAGGTGCAGTACTTC; v_gene: TRBV9; j_gene: TRBJ2-7; d_gene: TRBD2
CDR3aa: CASSQPGQGFSSSEQFF; CDR3nt: TGTGCCAGCAGCCAACCGGGACAGGGCTTTTCCTCCAGTGAGCAGTTCTTC; v_gene: TRBV7-9; j_gene: TRBJ2-1; d_gene: TRBD1
CDR3aa: CASSQETVSSYEQYF; CDR3nt: TGCGCCAGCAGCCAAGAAACGGTTAGCTCCTACGAGCAGTACTTC; v_gene: TRBV4-1; j_gene: TRBJ2-7; d_gene: NA
CDR3aa: CASAADFAEKLFF; CDR3nt: TGTGCCAGCGCGGCAGATTTCGCCGAAAAACTGTTTTTT; v_gene: TRBV6-6; j_gene: TRBJ1-4; d_gene: NA
CDR3aa: CASSTGGVGPMFFPLHF; CDR3nt: TGTGCCAGTAGCACGGGGGGAGTGGGACCGATGTTCTTCCCCCTCCACTTT; v_gene: TRBV19; j_gene: TRBJ1-6; d_gene: NA
CDR3aa: CASRQGLADSYEQYF; CDR3nt: TGCGCCAGCAGGCAGGGGCTAGCGGACTCCTACGAGCAGTACTTC; v_gene: TRBV5-1; j_gene: TRBJ2-7; d_gene: NA
CDR3aa: CASTGQRYGYTF; CDR3nt: TGTGCCTCGACCGGACAGAGGTATGGCTACACCTTC; v_gene: TRBV9; j_gene: TRBJ1-2; d_gene: NA
CDR3aa: CASSSPSGTSTDTQYF; CDR3nt: TGTGCCAGCAGTTCCCCTAGCGGTACTAGCACAGATACGCAGTATTTT; v_gene: TRBV6-5; j_gene: TRBJ2-3; d_gene: TRBD2
CDR3aa: CASSFSASSYNEQFF; CDR3nt: TGTGCCAGCAGCTTTAGCGCGAGCTCCTACAATGAGCAGTTCTTC; v_gene: TRBV7-8; j_gene: TRBJ2-1; d_gene: NA
CDR3aa: CASSLANRDEQYF; CDR3nt: TGCGCCAGCAGCTTGGCCAACAGGGACGAGCAGTACTTC; v_gene: TRBV5-1; j_gene: TRBJ2-7; d_gene: NA
CDR3aa: CASSQDSQLAHEQFF; CDR3nt: TGTGCCAGCAGCCAAGATAGCCAACTAGCCCATGAGCAGTTCTTC; v_gene: TRBV14; j_gene: TRBJ2-1; d_gene: NA
CDR3aa: CASMDRGEVSGNTIYF; CDR3nt: TGCGCCAGCATGGACAGGGGGGAAGTCTCCGGAAACACCATATATTTT; v_gene: TRBV23-1; j_gene: TRBJ1-3; d_gene: TRBD1